Shown below are 20 T cell receptor beta chains from a single sample sequenced in a study of OX40 agonist ivuxolimab in advanced cancers. Profiling relied on immunoSEQ multiplex PCR, and the TCRdb table lists in-frame clones only, not all of them. The data show more than 65,000 clones, roughly 90% seen once. The input for sequencing was CD4+ or CD8+ T cells sorted from blood, taken in a trial of the OX40 agonist ivuxolimab. The receptors originated from an adult with an advanced solid tumor such as melanoma, head and neck, liver or kidney cancer.

This clone was detected only a few times. This chain joins TRBV5-1 and TRBJ2-2; D gene unclear. The V and J ends lost 3 bases and 5 bases respectively, with 5 bases between them. Germline values: CDR1 SGHRS, CDR2 YFSETQ. CDR3 size: 12 residues. Here the CDR3 DNA reads TGCGCCAGCAGCTACCTTACCGGGGAGCTGTTTTTT. This translates into CASSYLTGELFF.

The J gene is TRBJ2-3, the V gene TRBV10-1, with D possibly TRBD2 on 7 matching bases. CDR1 and CDR2 from the germline V gene are WNHNN and SYGVQD (reference sequence). CDR3 size: 15 residues. V lost 8 bases and J lost 2, with 17 bases in between. The CDR3 protein is CASAKKGGDTDTQYF. CDR3 in DNA: TGCGCCAGCGCTAAAAAGGGGGGGGACACAGATACGCAGTATTTT.

V is TRBV7-9 and J is TRBJ2-2, with TRBD2 matching over 10 bases. This CDR3 region has 17 residues. The trim removed 2 bases at V and 2 bases at J, leaving 5 bases unmatched. Per the germline V gene, CDR1 is SEHNR and CDR2 is FQNEAQ (reference sequence). In DNA form, the CDR3 reads TGTGCCAGCAGCTTAAGGCTAGCGGGGGTTAACACCGGGGAGCTGTTTTTT. It specifies CASSLRLAGVNTGELFF.

The rearrangement joins TRBV7-8 to TRBJ2-7, with TRBD2 matching over 8 bases. The CDR3 is 11 amino acids. The germline gives CDR1 SGHVS, CDR2 FQNEAQ. The V gene end was trimmed by 5 bases and the J gene end by 7 bases; junction bases not matched to a gene: 1. The CDR3 nucleotides read TGTGCCAGCAGCCCGGGGGGGGAGCAGTACTTC. Protein product: CASSPGGEQYF.

This CDR3 reads CASSLGTGAHNEQFF. The CDR3, as DNA: TGTGCCAGCAGTTTGGGGACAGGGGCCCACAATGAGCAGTTCTTC. This chain joins TRBV27 and TRBJ2-1; the match to TRBD1 covers 10 bases. V lost 3 bases to trimming and J lost 5 bases; unmatched junction nucleotides: 4. The CDR3 contains 15 residues. The germline V gene has CDR1 MNHEY and CDR2 SMNVEV (reference sequence).

The chain links TRBV19 to TRBJ1-5; TRBD1 is a possible D gene (5 bases). The CDR3 is 14 amino acids. V was trimmed by 3 bases and J by 6 bases, leaving 12 bases between them. Germline assignment: CDR1 LNHDA and CDR2 SQIVND (reference sequence). The CDR3 DNA is TGTGCCAGTAGTATCGAGGGGTTCACTCAGCCCCAGCATTTT. This sequence encodes CASSIEGFTQPQHF.

The table lists this clone with a count of one. This chain joins TRBV5-5 and TRBJ2-5, with D tentatively TRBD2 (5 bases). The CDR3 is made up of 14 amino acids. Germline CDR1 is SGHKS and CDR2 is YYEKEE (reference sequence). V was cut by 2 bases and J by 5 bases, with 13 bases left in between. The CDR3: CASSLRGNGETQYF. The CDR3 nucleotides read TGTGCCAGCAGCTTACGAGGGAATGGGGAGACCCAGTACTTC.

The rearrangement links TRBV7-6 to TRBJ2-5; D gene unclear. Trimming stripped 5 bases from V and 2 bases from J, with 12 bases between. Per the germline V gene, CDR1 is SGHVS and CDR2 is FNYEAQ. The CDR3 has 14 amino acids. For the CDR3, the DNA is TGTGCCAGCAGCCTCACAGTACTACAAGAGACCCAGTACTTC. The encoded protein is CASSLTVLQETQYF.

V and J are TRBV6-5 and TRBJ1-6; D gene unclear. V was trimmed by 10 bases and J by 7 bases, leaving 11 bases between them. CDR3 length equals 12 residues. The germline V gene encodes CDR1 MNHEY and CDR2 SVGAGI. The CDR3 nucleotides are TGTGCCACCCACAGAGGGAATTCACCCCTCCACTTT. This encodes CATHRGNSPLHF.

V and J are TRBV27 and TRBJ2-7; D may correspond to TRBD1 or TRBD2 (6 bases each). The germline V and J ends were trimmed by 4 bases and 2 bases, with 9 bases remaining between them. The CDR3 has 13 amino acids. The V gene's germline CDR1 is MNHEY and CDR2 SMNVEV (reference sequence). CDR3 sequence (DNA): TGTGCCAGCAGTTACGGGGGCCCCTACGAGCAGTACTTC. This sequence encodes CASSYGGPYEQYF.

This clone was seen a few times. J is TRBJ2-2 and V is TRBV9; D is ambiguous. Deletions cut 1 base from V and 6 bases from J, with 10 bases between. The length of the CDR3 is 14 residues. Germline CDR1 reads SGDLS; CDR2 reads YYNGEE. The CDR3 loop is CASSVQFTAGELFF. DNA for the CDR3: TGTGCCAGCAGCGTACAGTTTACGGCCGGGGAGCTGTTTTTT.

V gene TRBV7-3 combines with J gene TRBJ2-5, with 8 nucleotides matching TRBD2. The CDR3 spans 17 residues. V lost 4 bases and J lost 2; bases outside the gene matches: 12. Germline CDR1 and CDR2: SGHTA and FQGTGA. CDR3 sequence reads: CASSSGASGGLQETQYF. CDR3 nucleotide sequence: TGTGCCAGCAGCTCAGGAGCGAGCGGGGGCTTACAAGAGACCCAGTACTTC.

The chain uses TRBV29-1 and TRBJ2-4; tentative D call: TRBD1 (5 bases). The V and J ends lost 5 bases and 8 bases respectively, with 13 bases between them. Germline CDR1 reads SQVTM; CDR2 reads ANQGSEA. This CDR3 contains 12 residues. The CDR3 nucleotides are TGCAGCGTTTTCGACAGCTCGGACATTCAGTACTTC. This codes for CSVFDSSDIQYF.

This clone was seen a handful of times. J is TRBJ1-2 and V is TRBV5-4, with D hard to call. Germline V gene data show CDR1 as SGHNT and CDR2 as YYREEE (reference sequence). Trimming removed 0 bases from V and 6 bases from J, with 9 bases in between. This CDR3 has 13 amino acids. CDR3 sequence (DNA): TGTGCCAGCAGCTTGGAACAAACGAATGGCTACACCTTC. Its protein product is CASSLEQTNGYTF.

This chain joins TRBV27 and TRBJ1-2; the D gene is possibly TRBD1 (5 bases). Trimming pared 3 bases from V and 4 bases from J, leaving 15 bases between. The CDR3 runs to 15 residues. Germline values: CDR1 MNHEY, CDR2 SMNVEV (reference sequence). CDR3 in DNA: TGTGCCAGCAGTTTCCTGGGGGGAGGAGGCTATGGCTACACCTTC. It yields the protein CASSFLGGGGYGYTF.

The chain couples TRBV27 to TRBJ2-2; D is perhaps TRBD1 or TRBD2 (5 bases each). This CDR3 contains 12 residues. V lost 4 bases and J lost 8, with 8 bases in between. Germline CDR1 and CDR2: MNHEY and SMNVEV (reference sequence). DNA of the CDR3: TGTGCCAGCAGTTGGGGGACGGGGGAGCTGTTTTTT. It codes for CASSWGTGELFF.

The chain joins TRBV6-1 to TRBJ2-3; no reliable D call. The CDR3 spans 15 residues. V lost 2 bases and J lost 2, with 11 bases in between. Per the germline V gene, CDR1 is MNHNS and CDR2 is SASEGT. The CDR3 DNA is TGTGCCAGCAGTGAATTTATTAACCCCACAGATACGCAGTATTTT. Its protein product is CASSEFINPTDTQYF.

The CDR3 is CASTQGAPDYEQYF. The DNA for the CDR3 is TGTGCCAGCACTCAAGGGGCTCCCGACTACGAGCAGTACTTC. The rearrangement joins TRBV6-5 to TRBJ2-7; perhaps TRBD1 as D (5 bases). Trimming shortened V by 7 bases and J by 3 bases, and 16 bases separated the two germline ends. Germline V gene lookup returns CDR1 MNHEY and CDR2 SVGAGI. This CDR3 is 14 amino acids long.

The rearrangement links TRBV7-6 to TRBJ1-1; no definite D call. This CDR3 is 15 amino acids long. V lost 4 bases and J lost 0, with 12 bases in between. Germline V gene data show CDR1 as SGHVS and CDR2 as FNYEAQ. CDR3 sequence: CASSSPGGVNTEAFF. The CDR3 bases are TGTGCCAGCAGCTCTCCCGGCGGGGTGAACACTGAAGCTTTCTTT.

This rearrangement joins TRBV30 to TRBJ2-5; 8 bases match TRBD1. The V gene's germline CDR1 is GTSNPN and CDR2 SVGIG (reference sequence). V trimming: 2 bases; J trimming: 2 bases; junction bases outside the gene matches: 4. The CDR3 spans 14 residues. DNA for the CDR3: TGTGCCTGGAGTCCTGGACAGGGACAAGAGACCCAGTACTTC. This encodes CAWSPGQGQETQYF.